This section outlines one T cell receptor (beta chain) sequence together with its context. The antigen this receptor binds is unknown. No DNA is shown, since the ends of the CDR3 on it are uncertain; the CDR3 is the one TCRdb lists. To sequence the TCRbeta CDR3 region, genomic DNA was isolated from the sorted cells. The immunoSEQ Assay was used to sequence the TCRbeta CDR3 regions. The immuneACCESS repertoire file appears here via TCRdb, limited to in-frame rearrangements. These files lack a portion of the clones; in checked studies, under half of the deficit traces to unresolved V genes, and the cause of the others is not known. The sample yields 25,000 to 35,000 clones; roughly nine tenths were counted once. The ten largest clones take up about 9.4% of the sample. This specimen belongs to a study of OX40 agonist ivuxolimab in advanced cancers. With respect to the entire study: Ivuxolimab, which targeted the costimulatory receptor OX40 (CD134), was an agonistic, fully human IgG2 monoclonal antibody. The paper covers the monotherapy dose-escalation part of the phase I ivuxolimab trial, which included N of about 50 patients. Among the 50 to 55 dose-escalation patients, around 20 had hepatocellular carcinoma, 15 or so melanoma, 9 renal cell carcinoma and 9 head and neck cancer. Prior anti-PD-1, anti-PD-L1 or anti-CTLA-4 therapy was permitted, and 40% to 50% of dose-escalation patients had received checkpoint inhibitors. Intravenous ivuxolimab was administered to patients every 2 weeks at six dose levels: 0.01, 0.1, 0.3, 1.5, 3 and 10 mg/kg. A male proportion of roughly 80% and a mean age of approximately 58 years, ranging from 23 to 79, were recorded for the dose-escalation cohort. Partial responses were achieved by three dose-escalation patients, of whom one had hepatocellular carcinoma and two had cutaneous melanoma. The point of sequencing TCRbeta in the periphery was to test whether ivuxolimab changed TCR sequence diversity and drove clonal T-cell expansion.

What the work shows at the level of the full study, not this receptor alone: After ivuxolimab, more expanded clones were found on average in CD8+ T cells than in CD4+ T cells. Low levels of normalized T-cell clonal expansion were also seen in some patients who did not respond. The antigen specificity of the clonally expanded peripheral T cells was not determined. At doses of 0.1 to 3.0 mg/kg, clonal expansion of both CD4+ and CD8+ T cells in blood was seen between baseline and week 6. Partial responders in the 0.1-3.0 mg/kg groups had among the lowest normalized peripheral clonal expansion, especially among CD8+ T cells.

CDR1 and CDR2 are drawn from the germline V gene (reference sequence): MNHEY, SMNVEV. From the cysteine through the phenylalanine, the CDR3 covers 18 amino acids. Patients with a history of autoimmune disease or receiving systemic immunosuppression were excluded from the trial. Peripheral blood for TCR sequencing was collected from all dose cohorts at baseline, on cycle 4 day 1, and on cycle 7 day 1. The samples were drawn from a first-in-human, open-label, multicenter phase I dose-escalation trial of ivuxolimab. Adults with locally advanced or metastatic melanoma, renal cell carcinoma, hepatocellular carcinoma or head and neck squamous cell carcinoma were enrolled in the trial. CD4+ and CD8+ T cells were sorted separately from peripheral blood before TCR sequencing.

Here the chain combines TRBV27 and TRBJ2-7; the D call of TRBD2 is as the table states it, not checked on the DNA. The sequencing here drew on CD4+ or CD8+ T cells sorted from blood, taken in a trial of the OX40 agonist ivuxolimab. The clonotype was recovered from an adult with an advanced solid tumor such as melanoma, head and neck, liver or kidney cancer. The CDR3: CASSSSNLPGLSAYEQYF.